This T cell receptor (beta chain) was profiled in a study of blood T cell repertoires in COVID-19. The overall study: Donors in Cohort 3 counted as recovered after two negative PCRs, clearance, or symptom resolution.

The CDR3 runs 15 residues. Germline-derived CDR1 and CDR2 are SGHDT and YYEEEE. The junction had 8 bases not matched to a gene; V was cut back by 4 bases and J by 5 bases. Study members were between roughly 18 and 100 years old and lived in 20 to 25 US regions. Participant reports of clinical history set cohort assignment. Clones were read by immunoSEQ multiplex PCR, and TCRdb kept only the in-frame ones, dropping some. Of a few hundred thousand clones in the sample, around 87% were seen once. Material: PBMCs or T cells enriched from blood (not recorded which). V usage is TRBV5-6 and J usage is TRBJ2-2, with 7 bases identical to TRBD1. The origin of this receptor is a man aged 35-49 years in a cohort exposed to, infected with or recovered from COVID-19 (not recorded which). CDR3 DNA sequence: TGTGCCAGCAGCCAGACAGGGAGAGGGACCGGGGAGCTGTTTTTT. It encodes CASSQTGRGTGELFF.